The 14 T cell receptor beta chains below were found in one sample sequenced in a study of PD-L1 blockade in urothelial cancer. The repertoire was sequenced with immunoSEQ multiplex PCR; TCRdb's copy has only in-frame clones and lacks some. The sample carries under 60,000 clones, approximately 86% recorded once. Time point indicated: peripheral blood 6 weeks after treatment start. Here the sequenced sample was PBMCs, taken around atezolizumab (anti-PD-L1) treatment. The receptor source for this set is a man aged 55 to 70 with urothelial cancer.

The chain recombines TRBV15 with TRBJ2-1; 7 nucleotides align to TRBD1. CDR3 length: 14 residues. CDR1 and CDR2 from the germline V gene are LNHNV and YYDKDF (reference sequence). The J segment lost 5 bases and the V segment lost 2 bases, leaving 3 bases of the junction unmatched. The CDR3 here is CATSRRDRNNEQFF. For the CDR3, the DNA is TGTGCCACCAGCAGACGGGACAGAAACAATGAGCAGTTCTTC.

This clone was picked up a small number of times. The V gene is TRBV9, the J gene TRBJ2-1, with a weak D call TRBD2 (7 bases). The CDR3 loop spans 16 amino acids. The germline gives CDR1 SGDLS, CDR2 YYNGEE. Trimming cost V 4 bases and J 3 bases, with 17 bases left between them. DNA of the CDR3: TGTGCCAGCAGCTTGGGCTCGGGGGGCCTCTACAATGAGCAGTTCTTC. Its translation is CASSLGSGGLYNEQFF.

J is TRBJ2-7 and V is TRBV30, with 15 bases that match TRBD2. The CDR3 contains 16 residues. V lost 2 bases to trimming and J lost 6 bases; unmatched junction nucleotides: 8. The V gene's germline CDR1 is GTSNPN and CDR2 SVGIG (reference sequence). The CDR3 spells CAWSKGLAGGRAEQYF. The CDR3 DNA is TGTGCCTGGAGTAAGGGACTAGCGGGGGGCCGGGCCGAGCAGTACTTC.

There are a few counts of this clone. The CDR3, as DNA: TGTGCCAGCTCACCGTTGCTAGCGGGGGGGCTAGGGGAGCAGTTCTTC. Translation: CASSPLLAGGLGEQFF. The V gene is TRBV18, the J gene TRBJ2-1; 12 nucleotides line up with TRBD2. In germline, CDR1 is KGHSH, CDR2 LQKENI. Unmatched junction bases numbered 10, after V lost 3 bases and J lost 10 bases. The CDR3 runs to 16 residues.

The chain carries TRBV7-9 and TRBJ1-1, with D perhaps matching TRBD1 (6 bases). The CDR3 contains 12 residues. Germline V gives CDR1 SEHNR, CDR2 FQNEAQ (reference sequence). Trimming took 5 bases from V and 5 from J, leaving 9 bases between them. As DNA, the CDR3 is TGTGCCAGCAGCCCACAGGGTACTGAAGCTTTCTTT. Residues: CASSPQGTEAFF.

The chain employs TRBV28 and TRBJ2-5; D possibly corresponds to TRBD1 (5 bases). CDR3 size: 12 residues. The germline V gene has CDR1 MDHEN and CDR2 SYDVKM. The ends were cut back, 3 bases at V and 7 bases at J, with 9 bases in the middle. This chain's CDR3 is CASSFQGATQYF. The CDR3 DNA reads TGTGCCAGCAGTTTCCAGGGCGCGACCCAGTACTTC.

This chain connects TRBV9 to TRBJ2-5; 14 nucleotides match TRBD2. The germline CDR1 and CDR2 sequences are SGDLS and YYNGEE. The CDR3 sequence is 16 residues long. Trimming took 3 bases from V and 5 from J; bases not matched to a gene: 6. The CDR3 nucleotides are TGTGCCAGCAGCGGACTAGCGGGGGGGGACAGGGAGACCCAGTACTTC. Protein product: CASSGLAGGDRETQYF.

The gene calls are TRBV7-3 and TRBJ1-3; TRBD1 aligns across 9 bases. Germline CDR1 and CDR2: SGHTA and FQGTGA. The CDR3 has 16 residues. The junction had 2 bases not matched to a gene; V was cut back by 2 bases and J by 0 bases. CDR3 DNA: TGTGCCAGCAGCTTAGGGACAGGGCTCTCTGGAAACACCATATATTTT. As protein: CASSLGTGLSGNTIYF.

V usage is TRBV9 and J usage is TRBJ1-4, with TRBD1 matching over 10 bases. The CDR3 spans 16 residues. The germline V gene encodes CDR1 SGDLS and CDR2 YYNGEE. The V gene end was trimmed by 0 bases and the J gene end by 5 bases; junction bases not matched to a gene: 4. The CDR3 loop is CASSVGVGQGNEKLFF. CDR3 nucleotides: TGTGCCAGCAGCGTAGGGGTGGGACAGGGGAATGAAAAACTGTTTTTT.

This chain joins TRBV10-2 and TRBJ2-4; 10 nucleotides agree with TRBD1. V gave up 7 bases and J gave up 8 bases; unmatched junction bases: 5. The CDR3 is 13 residues long. Germline lookup yields CDR1 WSHSY and CDR2 SAAADI. CDR3: CASKGTGVHIQYF. DNA of the CDR3: TGCGCCAGCAAGGGGACAGGGGTACACATTCAGTACTTC.

The gene calls are TRBV15 and TRBJ2-7; 8 bases match TRBD1. The germline gives CDR1 LNHNV, CDR2 YYDKDF (reference sequence). The CDR3 contains 12 residues. The J segment lost 6 bases and the V segment lost 8 bases, leaving 6 bases of the junction unmatched. The CDR3 here is CATATGGREQYF. CDR3 bases: TGTGCCACCGCCACAGGGGGACGCGAGCAGTACTTC.

This sequence joins TRBV15 and TRBJ1-2; D is possibly TRBD1 (5 bases). The germline gives CDR1 LNHNV, CDR2 YYDKDF (reference sequence). The V end lost 8 bases, the J end lost 4 bases, and 17 bases lay between the germline ends. There are 14 residues in the CDR3. The CDR3 region is CATAPTANSYGYTF. CDR3 nucleotides: TGTGCCACCGCGCCGACAGCCAACTCCTATGGCTACACCTTC.

This chain joins TRBV5-6 and TRBJ2-5; 7 positions agree with TRBD2. The CDR3 loop spans 15 amino acids. Germline assignment: CDR1 SGHDT and CDR2 YYEEEE. V trimming: 4 bases; J trimming: 2 bases; junction bases outside the gene matches: 8. Written as DNA, the CDR3 is TGTGCCAGCAGCCAAAGCGGGGTCCGACAAGAGACCCAGTACTTC. Residues: CASSQSGVRQETQYF.

In DNA form, the CDR3 reads TGCGCCAGCAGCCAAGGCCGTCAGGGGGATGAGCAGTTCTTC. Encoded protein: CASSQGRQGDEQFF. The J gene is TRBJ2-1, the V gene TRBV4-1, with TRBD1 identical over 7 bases. The CDR3 loop spans 14 amino acids. CDR1 is MGHRA, CDR2 YSYEKL, per germline. V lost 1 base and J lost 8; bases outside the gene matches: 5.